One TCR beta chain is described in this entry. The clone's antigen remains unknown. Base qualities are not at hand, and no much larger clone is one base apart. The sample belongs to a study of T cell repertoires and leukemia-associated antigens (dated by TCRdb to between 2018 and 2020). In terms of the full investigation: Per sample, about 5.1 to 6.6 million read pairs and roughly 3 to 5.0 million effective reads were obtained, for 15 million to 20 million effective reads in total. The study aimed to identify which antigen a TCR Vbeta21 clone previously found in CML patients recognizes, using in vitro peptide stimulation of healthy T cells.

As a first step, CD3+ T cells were rested overnight at less than 3 million cells/mL in RPMI 1640 lacking fetal bovine serum. CD3+ T cells were isolated from PBMCs with MACS immunomagnetic beads following the manufacturer's instructions. General study outcomes and caveats: Direct testing of the expanded clones' antigen specificity and function was not done, and further investigation was required. Numbers of Vbeta genes (approximately 60), Jbeta genes (14), VDJ rearrangements and unique CDR3s did not differ significantly among the four groups.

TRIzol reagent was used to extract total RNA from the cultured T cells. 5' rapid amplification of cDNA ends (5'RACE) was used to amplify TCRbeta libraries from RNA. Before sequencing, Qubit, an Agilent instrument, and quantitative PCR were used to check library concentration and integrity. Qualified libraries were sequenced on Illumina HiSeq or MiSeq by a commercial service provider. In the source study's methods: MiXCR version 1.8.2 was used to identify TCR sequences in each sample. For a clone to count as qualified, its CDR3 had to be longer than four amino acids, its nucleotide length had to be in-frame, and the clone could not contain a stop codon. A read containing the complete CDR3 structure was defined as an effective read. Expanded clones were validated by RT-PCR with 24 Vbeta primers, GeneScan spectratyping, and Sanger sequencing. TCRdb trimmed the raw reads at Q25, called clones with MiXCR and kept productive beta chains. A single entry per CDR3 protein holds the most common genes and DNA from its merged rows. These V and J calls are TCRdb output, not the study's own analysis. This sample comprises 9,800 or so distinct CDR3 sequences, roughly 40% of them detected only once. The ten largest clonotypes hold around 58% of the sample.

The CDR3 runs 14 amino acids, cysteine and phenylalanine included. The retained sequence is limited to the CDR3, 42 bases, with the frame set at the first base. Trimming at the junction amounts to 5 bases on V and 6 bases on J, and the germline ends lie 17 bases apart. CDR1 and CDR2, looked up from the germline V gene (reference sequence), are LNHDA and SQIVND. The rearrangement combines TRBV19 with TRBJ2-7; no D gene can be assigned with confidence. The TCR was taken from a female donor in good health. Sequencing was performed on CD3+ T cells sorted from blood and cultured. The CDR3 reads as follows: CASSVAAVGCEQYF. The bases are TGTGCCAGTAGTGTGGCGGCGGTAGGTTGCGAGCAGTACTTC. Reference TRBV19 and TRBJ2-7 genes cover what lies past the CDR3, so the full variable domain is DGGITQSPKYLFRKEGQNVTLSCEQNLNHDAMYWYRQDPGQGLRLIYYSQIVNDFQKGDIAEGYSVSREKKESFPLTVTSAQKNPTAFYLCASSVAAVGCEQYFGPGTRLTVT.